Below, 5 T cell receptor beta chains from the same sample are listed, as sequenced in a study of read filtering for tumor transcriptome and immune sequencing. Molecular barcoded adaptors covering alpha/delta and beta/gamma chains were used on roughly 370 ng RNA. TCRdb used MiXCR to reprocess the reads, holding one entry per CDR3 protein. This sample has more than 100,000 distinct CDR3 sequences, with around 14% found just once. The sequencing input was a population of CD138-negative cells sorted from bone marrow. The receptors were sampled from a donor at least 40 years old with multiple myeloma.

This clonotype was counted ten times or more. CDR3 residues: CSVERDSQETQYF. CDR3 bases: TGCAGCGTTGAACGGGACAGCCAAGAGACCCAGTACTTC. The rearrangement joins TRBV29-1 to TRBJ2-5; 7 positions match TRBD1. This CDR3 spans 13 amino acids. V trimming: 2 bases; J trimming: 1 base; junction bases outside the gene matches: 1. Germline values: CDR1 SQVTM, CDR2 ANQGSEA.

This clonotype came up many times. The rearrangement uses TRBV4-2 and TRBJ1-5, with TRBD1 matching over 9 bases. This CDR3 has 15 residues. After removal of 0 bases from V and 6 bases from J, the junction contained 3 bases not matched to a gene. From germline, CDR1 is LGHNA and CDR2 YNFKEQ. The CDR3: CASSQDGTGFQPQHF. The CDR3, as DNA: TGTGCCAGCAGCCAAGATGGGACAGGGTTTCAGCCCCAGCATTTT.

In this sample, this clonotype turned up many times. This chain uses TRBV29-1 with TRBJ2-7, with TRBD1 identical over 10 bases. This CDR3 has 14 residues. Germline-derived CDR1 and CDR2 are SQVTM and ANQGSEA. Trimming cost V 7 bases and J 6 bases; bases outside gene matches: 12. CDR3 amino acids: CSAKGGQGTSEQYF. As DNA, the CDR3 is TGCAGCGCAAAAGGGGGACAGGGGACGAGCGAGCAGTACTTC.

This clonotype was seen repeatedly, ten times or more. The V call is TRBV20-1, the J call TRBJ2-7, with 8 nucleotides matching TRBD1. Trimming took 3 bases from V and 1 from J; bases not matched to a gene: 5. CDR3 length equals 14 residues. Germline-derived CDR1 and CDR2 are DFQATT and SNEGSKA (reference sequence). The CDR3 sequence: CSASIWTGSYEQYF. CDR3 DNA sequence: TGCAGTGCTAGTATATGGACAGGGTCCTACGAGCAGTACTTC.

This clonotype appeared a few times. The chain recombines TRBV12-3 or TRBV12-4 with TRBJ1-2, with D perhaps TRBD1 (5 bases). The CDR3 sequence is 13 residues long. Deletions cut 7 bases from V and 0 bases from J, with 9 bases between. The CDR3 coding sequence is TGTGCCAGCACTCTGACAGCTAACTATGGCTACACCTTC. Translation: CASTLTANYGYTF.